A selection of T cell receptor beta chains follows, all from one sample in a study of T cells in Graves' hyperthyroidism and ophthalmopathy. Each CDR3 protein is one row after TCRdb ran MiXCR on the multiplex PCR reads. The data show 300,000 to 450,000 distinct CDR3 sequences, with 20% to 25% seen just once and less than 75% held by the top ten. Material: blood. These receptors all stem from a man over 45 with Graves' hyperthyroidism. Both conserved end residues are part of each CDR3. A D gene is named only where the DNA matches it firmly. A row's size may be missing; if present it is once, few, many or a size class.

D,size,J,V,DNA,CDR3
TRBD1,few,TRBJ2-2,TRBV6-1,TGTGCCGGCCGGGACAGCTACACCGGGGAGCTGTTTTTT,CAGRDSYTGELFF
NA,NA,TRBJ2-1,TRBV5-4,TGTGCCAGCAGCTCGGGACCCCATGCGAATGAGCAGTTCTTC,CASSSGPHANEQFF
TRBD1,NA,TRBJ1-2,TRBV19,TGTGCCAGTCGACAGGGGGCGGAAGGCTACACCTTC,CASRQGAEGYTF
NA,few,TRBJ1-3,TRBV14,TGTGCCAGCAGCCTAATTTCGACACCAATCTCTGGAAACACCATATATTTT,CASSLISTPISGNTIYF
NA,once,TRBJ1-2,TRBV7-2,TGTGCCAGCAGCATATCGTTGGGGGCCAACTATGGCTCCACCTTC,CASSISLGANYGSTF
TRBD1,NA,TRBJ1-4,TRBV29-1,TGCAGCGTTTCGACAGGGGATAATGAAAAACTGTTTTTT,CSVSTGDNEKLFF
TRBD2,few,TRBJ2-1,TRBV15,TGTGCCACCAGCAGAGATCTCGCTAGCGGGTATTACAATGAGCAGTTCTTC,CATSRDLASGYYNEQFF
NA,many,TRBJ1-1,TRBV5-1,TGCGCCAGCAGCTTGGATGTGAACACTGAAGCTTTCTTT,CASSLDVNTEAFF
NA,many,TRBJ2-1,TRBV12-3/TRBV12-4,TGTGCCAGCAGTTTAGGGGGCTTGGAGCAGTTCTTC,CASSLGGLEQFF
TRBD2,NA,TRBJ2-7,TRBV6-1,TGTGCCAGGGGGACTATCCCCGTCCGGGAGGAGCAGTACTTC,CARGTIPVREEQYF
NA,NA,TRBJ1-2,TRBV24-1,TGTGCCACCAGTGCCCATGGGAGGGGTTACGGCTACACCTTC,CATSAHGRGYGYTF
NA,NA,TRBJ2-2,TRBV11-3,TGTGCCAGCAGCTTAGATTCCGGGAACACCGGGGAGCTGTTTTTT,CASSLDSGNTGELFF
TRBD2,few,TRBJ2-3,TRBV27,TGTGCCAGCAGTTCCCTATATAGAGCGGGAGTGGAAGATACGCAGTATTTT,CASSSLYRAGVEDTQYF
NA,many,TRBJ1-1,TRBV12-5,TGTGCTAGTGGTTTGGTGAACACTGAAGCTTTCTTT,CASGLVNTEAFF
NA,NA,TRBJ2-5,TRBV6-6,TGTGCCAGCAGTTACACCCCGGAGGGGGAGACCCAGTACTTC,CASSYTPEGETQYF
TRBD1,many,TRBJ2-7,TRBV6-1,TGTGCCAGCAGGCGACAGGGGGCGGGAGGATGGGAGCAGTACTTC,CASRRQGAGGWEQYF
NA,NA,TRBJ1-4,TRBV7-7,TGTGCCAGCAGCCCAAGTACGGGGGCTAGTGAAAAACTGTTTTTT,CASSPSTGASEKLFF
NA,many,TRBJ1-1,TRBV30,TGTGCCTGGAGCGAGGGAGTGAACACTGAAGCTTTCTTT,CAWSEGVNTEAFF
TRBD2,few,TRBJ2-2,TRBV30,TGTGCCTGGAGTGGGGGGGGAATGAAGACCGGGGAGCTGTTTTTT,CAWSGGGMKTGELFF
TRBD2,NA,TRBJ2-3,TRBV5-1,TGCGCCAGCACCGGGACTAGCTCAGATACGCAGTATTTT,CASTGTSSDTQYF
TRBD1,few,TRBJ2-3,TRBV2,TGTGCCAGCAATAGGGACAGACGTAGCACAGATACGCAGTATTTT,CASNRDRRSTDTQYF
NA,NA,TRBJ1-4,TRBV20-1,TGCAGTGCTAGAGATCGGGACACCTTCACATCAAAACTGTTTTTT,CSARDRDTFTSKLFF
NA,few,TRBJ1-2,TRBV2,TGTGCCAGCAGTCAGGACAGCTATGGCTACACCTTC,CASSQDSYGYTF
NA,few,TRBJ2-7,TRBV20-1,TGCAGTGCTCCGGCGGGCTACGAGCAGTACTTC,CSAPAGYEQYF
NA,NA,TRBJ1-1,TRBV3-1,TGTGCCAGCATCCCCAAAGGGAGGGCTGAAGCTTTCTTT,CASIPKGRAEAFF